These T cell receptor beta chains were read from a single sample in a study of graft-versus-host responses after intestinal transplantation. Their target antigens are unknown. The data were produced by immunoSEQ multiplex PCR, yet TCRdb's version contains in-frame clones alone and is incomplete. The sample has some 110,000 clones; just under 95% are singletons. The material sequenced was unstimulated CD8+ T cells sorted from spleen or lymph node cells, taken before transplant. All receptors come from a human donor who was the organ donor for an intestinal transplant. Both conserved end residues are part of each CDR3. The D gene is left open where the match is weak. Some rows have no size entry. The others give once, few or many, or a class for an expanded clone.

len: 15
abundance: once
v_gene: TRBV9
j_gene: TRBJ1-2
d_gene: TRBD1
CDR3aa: CASSGWDRGTDGYTF
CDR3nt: TGTGCCAGCAGCGGATGGGACAGGGGGACTGATGGCTACACCTTC

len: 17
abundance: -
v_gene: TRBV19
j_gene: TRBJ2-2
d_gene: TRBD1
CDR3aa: CASSIARGQGNTGELFF
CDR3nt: TGTGCCAGTAGTATAGCTAGGGGACAGGGGAACACCGGGGAGCTGTTTTTT

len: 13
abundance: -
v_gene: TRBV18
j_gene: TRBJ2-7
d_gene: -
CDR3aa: CASSPGPGDEQYF
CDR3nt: TGTGCCAGCTCACCCGGTCCAGGGGACGAGCAGTACTTC

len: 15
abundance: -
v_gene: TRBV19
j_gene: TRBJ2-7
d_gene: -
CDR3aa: CASSTSSGTGVEQYF
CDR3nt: TGTGCCAGTAGTACCTCTAGCGGCACAGGGGTCGAGCAGTACTTC

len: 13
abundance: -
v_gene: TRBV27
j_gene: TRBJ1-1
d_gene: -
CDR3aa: CASSLGYRTEAFF
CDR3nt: TGTGCCAGCAGTTTGGGGTATCGGACTGAAGCTTTCTTT

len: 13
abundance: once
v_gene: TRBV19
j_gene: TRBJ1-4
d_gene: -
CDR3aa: CASSIVRDEKLFF
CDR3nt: TGTGCCAGTAGTATAGTTCGAGATGAAAAACTGTTTTTT

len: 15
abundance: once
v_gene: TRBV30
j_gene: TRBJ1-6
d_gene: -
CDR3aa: CAWSVPGGYNSPLHF
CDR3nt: TGTGCCTGGAGTGTACCTGGGGGTTATAATTCACCCCTCCACTTT

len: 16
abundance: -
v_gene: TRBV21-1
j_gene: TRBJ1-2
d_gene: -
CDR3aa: CASSKTLKQGTYGYTF
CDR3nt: TGTGCCAGCAGCAAAACCTTAAAACAGGGGACCTATGGCTACACCTTC

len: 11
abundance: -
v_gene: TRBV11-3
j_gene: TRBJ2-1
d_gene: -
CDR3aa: CASSLGGEQFF
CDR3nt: TGTGCCAGCAGCTTAGGGGGTGAGCAGTTCTTC

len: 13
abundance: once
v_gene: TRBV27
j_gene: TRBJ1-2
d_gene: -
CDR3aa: CASSLAGDDGYTF
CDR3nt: TGTGCCAGCAGTTTAGCGGGGGATGATGGCTACACCTTC

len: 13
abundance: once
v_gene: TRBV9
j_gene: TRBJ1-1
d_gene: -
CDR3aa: CASSVEENTEAFF
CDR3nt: TGTGCCAGCAGCGTAGAGGAGAACACTGAAGCTTTCTTT

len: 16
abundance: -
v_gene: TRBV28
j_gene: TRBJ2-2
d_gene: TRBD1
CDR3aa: CASRPTEQGAGGELFF
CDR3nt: TGTGCCAGCAGACCGACTGAACAGGGGGCTGGCGGGGAGCTGTTTTTT

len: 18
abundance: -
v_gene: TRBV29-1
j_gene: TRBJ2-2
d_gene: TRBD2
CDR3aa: CSVPSPTSGRSNTGELFF
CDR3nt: TGCAGCGTCCCGTCCCCCACTAGCGGGAGGTCCAACACCGGGGAGCTGTTTTTT

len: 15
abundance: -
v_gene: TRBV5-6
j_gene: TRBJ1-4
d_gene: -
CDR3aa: CASSLGGRTNEKLFF
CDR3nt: TGTGCCAGCAGCTTGGGGGGACGGACTAATGAAAAACTGTTTTTT

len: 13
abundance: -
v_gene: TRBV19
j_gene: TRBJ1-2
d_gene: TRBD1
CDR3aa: CASSMGTGHGYTF
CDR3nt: TGTGCCAGTAGTATGGGGACAGGGCATGGCTACACCTTC

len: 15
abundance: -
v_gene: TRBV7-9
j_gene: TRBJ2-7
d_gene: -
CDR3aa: CASSFLPGFLYEQYF
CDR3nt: TGTGCCAGCAGCTTTCTACCGGGCTTTCTCTATGAGCAGTACTTC

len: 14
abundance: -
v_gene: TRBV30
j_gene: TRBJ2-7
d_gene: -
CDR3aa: CAWRQQDGAYEQYF
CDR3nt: TGTGCCTGGAGACAACAGGACGGAGCCTACGAGCAGTACTTC

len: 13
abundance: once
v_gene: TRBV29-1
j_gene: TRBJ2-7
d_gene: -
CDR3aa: CSFRDPSSYEQYF
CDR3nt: TGCAGCTTCCGGGACCCCAGCTCCTACGAGCAGTACTTC

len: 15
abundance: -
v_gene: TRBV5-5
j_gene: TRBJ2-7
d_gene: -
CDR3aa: CASSLWLGRDYEQYF
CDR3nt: TGTGCCAGCAGCTTGTGGCTGGGACGGGACTACGAGCAGTACTTC

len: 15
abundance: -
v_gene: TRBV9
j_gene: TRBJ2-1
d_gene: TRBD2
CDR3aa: CATSQSGLAGNEQFF
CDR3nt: TGTGCCACCTCCCAATCGGGACTAGCGGGAAATGAGCAGTTCTTC

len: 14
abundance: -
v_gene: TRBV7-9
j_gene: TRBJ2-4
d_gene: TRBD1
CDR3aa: CASSSQGAKNIQYF
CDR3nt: TGTGCCAGCAGCTCCCAGGGGGCGAAAAACATTCAGTACTTC

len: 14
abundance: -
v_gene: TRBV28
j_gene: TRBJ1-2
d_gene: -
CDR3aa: CASTPSRTIYGYTF
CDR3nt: TGTGCCAGCACCCCCAGCAGGACAATCTATGGCTACACCTTC

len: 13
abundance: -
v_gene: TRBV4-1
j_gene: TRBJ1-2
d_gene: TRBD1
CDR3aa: CASSPRTGDGYTF
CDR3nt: TGTGCCAGCAGCCCACGGACAGGGGACGGCTACACCTTC

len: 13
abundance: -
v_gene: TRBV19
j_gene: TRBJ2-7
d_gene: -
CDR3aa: CASTPGLGGEQHF
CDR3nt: TGTGCCAGTACGCCCGGTTTGGGAGGCGAGCAGCACTTC

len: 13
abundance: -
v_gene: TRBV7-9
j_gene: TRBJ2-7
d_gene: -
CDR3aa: CASSFTSSYEQYF
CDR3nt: TGTGCCAGCAGCTTCACGAGCTCCTACGAGCAGTACTTC

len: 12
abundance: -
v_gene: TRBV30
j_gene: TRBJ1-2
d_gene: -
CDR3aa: CAWRVGNRSYTF
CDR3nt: TGTGCCTGGAGGGTAGGGAATCGGAGCTACACCTTC

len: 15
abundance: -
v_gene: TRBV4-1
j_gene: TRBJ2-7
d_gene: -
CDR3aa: CASSQVPGASYEQYF
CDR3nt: TGCGCCAGCAGCCAAGTCCCGGGAGCTTCATACGAGCAGTACTTC

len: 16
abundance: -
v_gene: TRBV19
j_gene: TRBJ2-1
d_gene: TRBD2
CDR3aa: CASSATSGRAHNEQFF
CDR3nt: TGTGCCAGTAGTGCTACTAGCGGGAGGGCCCATAATGAGCAGTTCTTC

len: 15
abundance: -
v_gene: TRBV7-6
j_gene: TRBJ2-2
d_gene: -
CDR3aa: CASSLYREDTGELFF
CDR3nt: TGTGCCAGCAGCTTATACAGGGAGGACACCGGGGAGCTGTTTTTT

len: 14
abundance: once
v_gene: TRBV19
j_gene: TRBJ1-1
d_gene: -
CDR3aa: CASSMGSGGTEAFF
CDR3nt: TGTGCCAGTAGTATGGGGTCGGGTGGCACTGAAGCTTTCTTT

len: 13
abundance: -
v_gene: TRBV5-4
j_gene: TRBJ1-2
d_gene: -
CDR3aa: CASSLVGFYGYTF
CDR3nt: TGTGCCAGCAGCTTGGTAGGATTCTATGGCTACACCTTC